The 11 T cell receptor beta chains given below trace back to one sample, sequenced in a study of regulatory T cells in long-lasting Graves disease. Time point denoted: newly diagnosed GD, antithyroid drugs for less than 3 months. PBMC RNA served as the TCR library source. Construction of TCR beta libraries relied on iRepertoire HTBI primers and on Arm-PCR targeting CDR3 regions. Each CDR3 protein is one row after TCRdb ran MiXCR on the multiplex PCR reads. The sample has about 430,000 distinct CDR3 sequences, over 14% seen once. The same specimen was also included in a second study, on T cells in Graves' hyperthyroidism and ophthalmopathy.

Here the sequenced sample was peripheral blood mononuclear cells (PBMCs), taken at new diagnosis, from a patient treated with antithyroid drugs. The receptors were sampled from a woman aged 40 to 55 with Graves disease.

In its sample, this clonotype was seen many times. The chain combines TRBV6-5 with TRBJ2-7; the match to TRBD1 covers 7 bases. V lost 0 bases, J lost 2 bases, and 4 bases stayed unmatched. Germline CDR1 is MNHEY and CDR2 is SVGAGI. The CDR3 covers 15 residues. The CDR3 here is CASSYSTGAPYEQYF. As DNA, the CDR3 is TGTGCCAGCAGTTACTCTACAGGGGCCCCCTACGAGCAGTACTTC.

This rearrangement joins TRBV5-4 to TRBJ2-1; D is unresolved. CDR1 and CDR2 from the germline V gene are SGHNT and YYREEE (reference sequence). The V and J ends lost 4 bases and 0 bases respectively, with 11 bases between them. CDR3 length equals 15 residues. The CDR3 DNA reads TGTGCCAGCAGCCCCCAGCCCGACTCCTACAATGAGCAGTTCTTC. Protein: CASSPQPDSYNEQFF.

A word on this clonotype: This may stem from a read error, because a much larger clone lies one nucleotide away. CDR3 sequence: CASGPGTSDTDTQYF. The CDR3 nucleotides read TGTGCCAGCGGACCTGGGACTAGCGACACAGATACGCAGTATTTT. The genes are TRBV6-2 or TRBV6-3 and TRBJ2-3, with 10 bases lining up with TRBD2. Trimming removed 8 bases from V and 2 bases from J; junction bases left unmatched: 7. This CDR3 spans 15 amino acids. Germline CDR1 and CDR2: MNHEY and SVGEGT.

This clonotype has a count of ten or more. The chain has TRBV12-3 or TRBV12-4 and TRBJ2-7; 11 nucleotides line up with TRBD2. The length of the CDR3 is 15 residues. The ends lost 6 bases at V and 2 bases at J; junction bases unmatched: 6. DNA for the CDR3: TGTGCCAGCAGGCCCACTAGCGGGAGAACCTACGAGCAGTACTTC. Residues: CASRPTSGRTYEQYF.

The chain has TRBV20-1 and TRBJ1-1, with D tentatively TRBD1 (5 bases). Germline loops: CDR1 DFQATT, CDR2 SNEGSKA (reference sequence). This CDR3 contains 13 residues. V dropped 6 bases and J dropped 0 bases, with 11 bases sitting between them. The CDR3 is CSALGTVNTEAFF. In DNA, the CDR3 is TGCAGTGCACTCGGGACGGTGAACACTGAAGCTTTCTTT.

This clonotype was detected ten times or more. The chain is built from TRBV30 and TRBJ1-1, with 7 bases that match TRBD1. CDR1 and CDR2 (germline): GTSNPN, SVGIG (reference sequence). V was pared by 8 bases and J by 1 base, with 7 bases of the junction left unmatched. This CDR3 comprises 13 residues. The CDR3 DNA sequence: TGTGCCCATAGACAGGGTGGGAACACTGAAGCTTTCTTT. Translating gives CAHRQGGNTEAFF.

This clonotype came up many times. The CDR3 loop reads CASSLGSGDIQYF. The CDR3, as DNA: TGTGCCAGCAGCTTAGGGTCGGGGGACATTCAGTACTTC. The genes are TRBV11-3 and TRBJ2-4; weak D call: TRBD2 (6 bases). The CDR3 sequence is 13 residues long. Germline V gives CDR1 SGHNT, CDR2 YENEEA. Between the trimmed V and J ends, which lost 1 base and 8 bases, there was a span of 9 bases.

This chain connects TRBV11-3 to TRBJ2-4, with unresolved D. The germline gives CDR1 SGHNT, CDR2 YENEEA. V was clipped by 2 bases and J by 3 bases, with 5 bases between them. This CDR3 contains 13 residues. The CDR3 region has the DNA TGTGCCAGCAGCTTAAACAGCAAAAACATTCAGTACTTC. Its translation is CASSLNSKNIQYF.

V usage is TRBV27 and J usage is TRBJ2-1; D possibly corresponds to TRBD2 (5 bases). The CDR3 has 14 amino acids. V was pared by 5 bases and J by 7 bases, with 15 bases between. Germline lookup yields CDR1 MNHEY and CDR2 SMNVEV (reference sequence). The CDR3 DNA reads TGTGCCAGCAGTCCTCCGCGAGGGTTGAATGAGCAGTTCTTC. Translating it yields CASSPPRGLNEQFF.

This clonotype was observed at least ten times. The chain couples TRBV3-1 to TRBJ1-1; D not certain. The V end was cut by 1 base, the J end by 3 bases, with 9 bases between. The CDR3 is made up of 14 amino acids. CDR1 and CDR2 from the germline V gene are LGHDT and YNNKEL (reference sequence). The CDR3 DNA reads as TGTGCCAGCAGCCAAGGGCCGACTGACACTGAAGCTTTCTTT. Amino acid sequence: CASSQGPTDTEAFF. The complete variable domain, with remaining parts taken from reference TRBV3-1 and TRBJ1-1, reads DTAVSQTPKYLVTQMGNDKSIKCEQNLGHDTMYWYKQDSKKFLKIMFSYNNKELIINETVPNRFSPKSPDKAHLNLHINSLELGDSAVYFCASSQGPTDTEAFFGQGTRLTVV.

This clonotype came up many times. This rearrangement joins TRBV4-3 to TRBJ1-1; no clear D gene. V lost 1 base and J lost 7, with 13 bases in between. There are 14 residues in the CDR3. Per the germline V gene, CDR1 is LGHNA and CDR2 is YSLEER. The DNA for the CDR3 is TGCGCCAGCAGCCAAGCGAGCCCGGGCTTTGAAGCTTTCTTT. It is translated as CASSQASPGFEAFF.